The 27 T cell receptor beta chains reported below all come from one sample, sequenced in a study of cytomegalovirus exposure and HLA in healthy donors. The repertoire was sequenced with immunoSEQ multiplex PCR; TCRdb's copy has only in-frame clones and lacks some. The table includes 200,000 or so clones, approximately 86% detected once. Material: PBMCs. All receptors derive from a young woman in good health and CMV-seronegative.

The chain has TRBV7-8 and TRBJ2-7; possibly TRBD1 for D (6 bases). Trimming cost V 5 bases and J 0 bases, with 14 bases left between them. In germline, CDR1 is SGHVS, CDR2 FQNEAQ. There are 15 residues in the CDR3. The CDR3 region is CASSQFRGSSYEQYF. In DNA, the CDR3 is TGTGCCAGCAGCCAATTCAGGGGAAGCTCCTACGAGCAGTACTTC.

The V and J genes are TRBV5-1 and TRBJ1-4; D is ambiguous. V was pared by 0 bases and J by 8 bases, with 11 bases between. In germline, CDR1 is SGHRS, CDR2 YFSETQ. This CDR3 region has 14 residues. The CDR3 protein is CASSLGGSGEKLFF. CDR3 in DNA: TGCGCCAGCAGCTTGGGAGGGTCCGGGGAAAAACTGTTTTTT.

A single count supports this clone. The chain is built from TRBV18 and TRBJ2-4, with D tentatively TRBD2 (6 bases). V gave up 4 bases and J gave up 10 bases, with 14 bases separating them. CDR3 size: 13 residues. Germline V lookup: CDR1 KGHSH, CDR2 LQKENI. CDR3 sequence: CASSRAGTGIQYF. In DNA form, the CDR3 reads TGTGCCAGCTCACGAGCCGGGACTGGGATTCAGTACTTC.

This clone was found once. The CDR3: CASSLMGYTDTQYF. The CDR3 DNA is TGTGCCAGCAGTTTAATGGGCTACACAGATACGCAGTATTTT. This chain uses TRBV27 with TRBJ2-3, with no clear D. The CDR3 length is 14 residues. Germline loops: CDR1 MNHEY, CDR2 SMNVEV (reference sequence). The V end was cut by 2 bases, the J end by 2 bases, with 8 bases between.

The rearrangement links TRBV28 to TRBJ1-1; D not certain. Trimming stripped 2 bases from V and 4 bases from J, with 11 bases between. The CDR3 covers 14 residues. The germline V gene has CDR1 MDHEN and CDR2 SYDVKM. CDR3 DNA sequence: TGTGCCAGCAGTTTACGGGGTTCCGGCACTGAAGCTTTCTTT. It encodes CASSLRGSGTEAFF.

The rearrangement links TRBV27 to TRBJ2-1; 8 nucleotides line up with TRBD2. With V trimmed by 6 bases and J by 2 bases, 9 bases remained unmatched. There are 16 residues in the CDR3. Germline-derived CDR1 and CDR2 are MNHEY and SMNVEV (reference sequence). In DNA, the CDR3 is TGTGCCAGCAGGGGTTCAAGCGGGAGCCCCTACAATGAGCAGTTCTTC. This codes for CASRGSSGSPYNEQFF.

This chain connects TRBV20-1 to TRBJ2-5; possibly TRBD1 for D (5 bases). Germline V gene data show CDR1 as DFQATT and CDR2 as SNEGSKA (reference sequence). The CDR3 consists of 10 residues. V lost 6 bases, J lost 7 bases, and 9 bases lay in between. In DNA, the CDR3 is TGCAGTGCCCCGCAGGGGACCCAGTACTTC. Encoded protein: CSAPQGTQYF.

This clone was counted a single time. CDR3 DNA: TGCGCCAGCAGTCAACCCGGGACTAGCGGGAGAGTGTCCTACGAGCAGTACTTC. This translates into CASSQPGTSGRVSYEQYF. This chain uses TRBV5-1 with TRBJ2-7, with 14 bases identical to TRBD2. Germline V CDR1 and CDR2: SGHRS, YFSETQ. CDR3 length: 18 residues. With V trimmed by 5 bases and J by 1 base, 11 bases remained unmatched.

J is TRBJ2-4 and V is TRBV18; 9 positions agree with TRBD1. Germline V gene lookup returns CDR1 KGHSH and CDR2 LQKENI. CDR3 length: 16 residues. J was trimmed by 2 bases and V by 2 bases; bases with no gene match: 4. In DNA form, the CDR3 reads TGTGCCAGCTCACCAAAACAGGGGGCCACCAAAAACATTCAGTACTTC. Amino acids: CASSPKQGATKNIQYF.

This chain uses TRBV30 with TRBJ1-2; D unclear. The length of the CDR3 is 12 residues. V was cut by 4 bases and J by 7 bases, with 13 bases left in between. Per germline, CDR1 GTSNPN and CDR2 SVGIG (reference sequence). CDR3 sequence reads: CAWTGGRGGYTF. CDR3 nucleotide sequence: TGTGCCTGGACGGGCGGTCGGGGTGGCTACACCTTC.

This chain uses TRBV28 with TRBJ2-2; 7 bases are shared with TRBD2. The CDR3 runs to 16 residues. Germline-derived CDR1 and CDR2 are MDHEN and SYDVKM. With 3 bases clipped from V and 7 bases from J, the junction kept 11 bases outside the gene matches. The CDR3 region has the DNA TGTGCCAGCAGTTTTTTCTTAGCGGGCCGGAGCGGGGAGCTGTTTTTT. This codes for CASSFFLAGRSGELFF.

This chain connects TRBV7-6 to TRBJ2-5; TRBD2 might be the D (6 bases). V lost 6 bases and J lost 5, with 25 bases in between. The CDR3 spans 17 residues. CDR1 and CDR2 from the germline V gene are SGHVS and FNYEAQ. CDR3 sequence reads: CASRKPAGQGGGETQYF. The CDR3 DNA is TGTGCCAGCAGAAAGCCCGCGGGCCAGGGTGGAGGGGAGACCCAGTACTTC.

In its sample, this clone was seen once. The CDR3 spells CASSPDREDTEAFF. As DNA, the CDR3 is TGCGCCAGCAGCCCGGACAGGGAGGACACTGAAGCTTTCTTT. The gene calls are TRBV5-1 and TRBJ1-1, with 8 positions matching TRBD1. This CDR3 contains 14 residues. The V gene end was trimmed by 4 bases and the J gene end by 3 bases; junction bases not matched to a gene: 5. Germline V CDR1 and CDR2: SGHRS, YFSETQ.

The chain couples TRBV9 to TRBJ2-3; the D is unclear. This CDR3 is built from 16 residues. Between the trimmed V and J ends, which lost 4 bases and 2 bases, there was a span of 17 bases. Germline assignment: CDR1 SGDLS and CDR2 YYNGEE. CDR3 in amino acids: CASSPTVSLVTDTQYF. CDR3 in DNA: TGTGCCAGCAGCCCCACCGTAAGCCTAGTCACAGATACGCAGTATTTT.

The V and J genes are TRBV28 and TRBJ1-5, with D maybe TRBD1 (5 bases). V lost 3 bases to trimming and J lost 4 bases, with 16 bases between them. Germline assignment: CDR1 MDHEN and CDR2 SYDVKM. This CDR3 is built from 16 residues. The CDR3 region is CASSFRGFRGNQPQHF. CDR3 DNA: TGTGCCAGCAGTTTTCGAGGATTCCGGGGGAATCAGCCCCAGCATTTT.

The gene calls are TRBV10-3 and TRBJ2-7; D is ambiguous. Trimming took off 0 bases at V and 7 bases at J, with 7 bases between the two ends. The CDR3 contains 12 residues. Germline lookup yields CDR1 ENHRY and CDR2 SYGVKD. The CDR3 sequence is CAISESQREQYF. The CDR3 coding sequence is TGTGCCATCAGTGAGTCTCAGAGGGAGCAGTACTTC.

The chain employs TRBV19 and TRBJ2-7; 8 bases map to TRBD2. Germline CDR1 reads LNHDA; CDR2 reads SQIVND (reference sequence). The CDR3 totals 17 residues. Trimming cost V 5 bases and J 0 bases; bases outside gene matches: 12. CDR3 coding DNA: TGTGCCAGTAGTGACCGGGAGGGAGTAGCATCCTCCTACGAGCAGTACTTC. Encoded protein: CASSDREGVASSYEQYF.

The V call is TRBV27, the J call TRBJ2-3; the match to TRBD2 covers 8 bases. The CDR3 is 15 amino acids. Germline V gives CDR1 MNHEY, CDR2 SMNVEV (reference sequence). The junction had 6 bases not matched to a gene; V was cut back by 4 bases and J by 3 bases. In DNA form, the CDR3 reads TGTGCCAGCAGTTCCGGGACTAGTAGTACAGATACGCAGTATTTT. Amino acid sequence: CASSSGTSSTDTQYF.

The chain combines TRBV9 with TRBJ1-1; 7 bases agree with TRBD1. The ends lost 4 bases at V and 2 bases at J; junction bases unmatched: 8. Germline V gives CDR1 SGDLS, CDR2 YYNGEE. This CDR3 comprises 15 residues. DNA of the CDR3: TGTGCCAGCAGCCAAAGACAGGGCCCTAACACTGAAGCTTTCTTT. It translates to CASSQRQGPNTEAFF. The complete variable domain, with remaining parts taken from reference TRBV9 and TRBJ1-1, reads DSGVTQTPKHLITATGQRVTLRCSPRSGDLSVYWYQQSLDQGLQFLIQYYNGEERAKGNILERFSAQQFPDLHSELNLSSLELGDSALYFCASSQRQGPNTEAFFGQGTRLTVV.

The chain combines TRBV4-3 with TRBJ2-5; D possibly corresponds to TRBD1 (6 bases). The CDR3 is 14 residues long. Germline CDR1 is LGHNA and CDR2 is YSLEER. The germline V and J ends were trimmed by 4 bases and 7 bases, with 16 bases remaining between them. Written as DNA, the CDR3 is TGCGCCAGCAGCCCAGGGGTGGCCATGGGGACCCAGTACTTC. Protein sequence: CASSPGVAMGTQYF.

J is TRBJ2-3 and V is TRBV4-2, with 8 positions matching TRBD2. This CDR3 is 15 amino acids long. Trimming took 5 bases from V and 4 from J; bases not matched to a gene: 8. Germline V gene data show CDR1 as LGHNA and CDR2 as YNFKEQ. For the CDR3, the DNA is TGTGCCAGCAGCGCCGGGACTAGGGGGGCAGATACGCAGTATTTT. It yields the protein CASSAGTRGADTQYF.

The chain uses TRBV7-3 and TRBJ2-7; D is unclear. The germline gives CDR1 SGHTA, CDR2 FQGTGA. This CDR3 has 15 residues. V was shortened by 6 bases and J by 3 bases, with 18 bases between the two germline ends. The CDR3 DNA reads TGTGCCAGCAGTCGGAGACCCGCCCTTATCTACGAGCAGTACTTC. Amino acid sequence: CASSRRPALIYEQYF.

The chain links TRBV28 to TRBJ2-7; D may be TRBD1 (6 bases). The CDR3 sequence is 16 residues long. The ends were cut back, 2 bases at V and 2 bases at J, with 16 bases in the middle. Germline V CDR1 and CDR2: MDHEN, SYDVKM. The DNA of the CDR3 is TGTGCCAGCAGTTTAGTCAGTGGGACAACCCCCTACGAGCAGTACTTC. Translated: CASSLVSGTTPYEQYF.

CDR3: CSVEPGNTEAFF. The DNA of the CDR3 is TGCAGCGTTGAGCCCGGGAACACTGAAGCTTTCTTT. The rearrangement uses TRBV29-1 and TRBJ1-1; D is uncertain. V was cut by 3 bases and J by 1 base, with 6 bases left in between. CDR3 size: 12 residues. Germline assignment: CDR1 SQVTM and CDR2 ANQGSEA.

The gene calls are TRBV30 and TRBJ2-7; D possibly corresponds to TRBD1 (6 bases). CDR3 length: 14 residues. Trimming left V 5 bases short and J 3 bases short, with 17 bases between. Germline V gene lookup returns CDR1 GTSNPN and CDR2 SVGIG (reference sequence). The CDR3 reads CAWRHTGMGYEQYF. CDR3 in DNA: TGTGCCTGGCGCCACACAGGGATGGGCTACGAGCAGTACTTC.

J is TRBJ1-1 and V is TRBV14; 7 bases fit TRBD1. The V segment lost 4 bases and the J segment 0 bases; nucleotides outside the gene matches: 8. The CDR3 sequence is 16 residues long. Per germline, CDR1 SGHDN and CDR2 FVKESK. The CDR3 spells CASSPDRVKMNTEAFF. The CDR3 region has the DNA TGTGCCAGCAGCCCTGACAGGGTCAAAATGAACACTGAAGCTTTCTTT.

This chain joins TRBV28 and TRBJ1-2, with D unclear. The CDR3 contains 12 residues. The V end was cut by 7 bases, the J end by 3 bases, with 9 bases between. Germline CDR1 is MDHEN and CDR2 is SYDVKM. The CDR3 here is CASKSVDYGYTF. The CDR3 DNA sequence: TGTGCCAGCAAATCGGTCGACTATGGCTACACCTTC.